The 19 T cell receptor beta chains below were found in one sample sequenced in a study of blood T cell repertoires in COVID-19. The method was immunoSEQ multiplex PCR; TCRdb's version includes in-frame clones alone and lacks a portion of them. Of 150,000 or so clones listed, over 90% were seen once; the top ten hold 1.5% to 2.5%. What was sequenced was peripheral blood. All receptors come from a woman aged 55-69 years with COVID-19, enrolled during active disease.

This chain connects TRBV10-3 to TRBJ2-7; TRBD1 aligns across 7 bases. The germline CDR1 and CDR2 sequences are ENHRY and SYGVKD. The CDR3 sequence is 13 residues long. The V and J ends lost 7 bases and 7 bases, in that order; junction bases with no gene match: 10. CDR3 in amino acids: CAINLDRIGEQYF. The CDR3 DNA reads as TGTGCCATCAACTTGGACAGGATTGGTGAGCAGTACTTC.

The chain employs TRBV9 and TRBJ1-1; the match to TRBD1 covers 10 bases. From germline, CDR1 is SGDLS and CDR2 YYNGEE. J lost 11 bases, V lost 2 bases, and 6 bases had no gene match. This CDR3 is 13 amino acids long. Here the CDR3 DNA reads TGTGCCAGCAGCGTGGGGACAGGGGATAATGCTTTCTTT. Translated: CASSVGTGDNAFF.

This clone was detected once. J is TRBJ1-6 and V is TRBV6-5; 8 nucleotides match TRBD1. Unmatched junction bases numbered 2, after V lost 0 bases and J lost 7 bases. The CDR3 has 15 amino acids. Germline CDR1 MNHEY, CDR2 SVGAGI. CDR3 nucleotide sequence: TGTGCCAGCAGTTACTCGTACAGGGGGAATTCACCCCTCCACTTT. As protein: CASSYSYRGNSPLHF.

The rearrangement uses TRBV5-4 and TRBJ2-5; tentative D call: TRBD2 (6 bases). The germline gives CDR1 SGHNT, CDR2 YYREEE (reference sequence). Trimming stripped 4 bases from V and 2 bases from J, with 15 bases between. The CDR3 runs to 15 residues. Written as DNA, the CDR3 is TGTGCCAGCAGCCCACCTGCGGGGAGTCAAGAGACCCAGTACTTC. It yields the protein CASSPPAGSQETQYF. Based on the CDR3 plus reference TRBV5-4 and TRBJ2-5, the full variable domain is ETGVTQSPTHLIKTRGQQVTLRCSSQSGHNTVSWYQQALGQGPQFIFQYYREEENGRGNFPPRFSGLQFPNYSSELNVNALELDDSALYLCASSPPAGSQETQYFGPGTRLLVL.

The chain couples TRBV7-9 to TRBJ1-1; D unclear. Germline V gene sequence: CDR1 SEHNR, CDR2 FQNEAQ (reference sequence). CDR3 length: 14 amino acids. Trimming left V 6 bases short and J 6 bases short, with 17 bases between. DNA of the CDR3: TGTGCCAGCAGTCAACACAGTGACCTCCCTGAAGCTTTCTTT. Translating gives CASSQHSDLPEAFF.

J is TRBJ1-5 and V is TRBV19; D remains ambiguous. In germline, CDR1 is LNHDA, CDR2 SQIVND (reference sequence). This CDR3 has 13 residues. V lost 5 bases and J lost 4, with 9 bases in between. The CDR3 region is CASSWQANQPQHF. The CDR3 nucleotides read TGTGCCAGTAGTTGGCAGGCGAATCAGCCCCAGCATTTT.

In nucleotides, the CDR3 is TGTGCCACCGCTACAGGTAATAGCAATCAGCCCCAGCATTTT. Its protein is CATATGNSNQPQHF. The chain carries TRBV10-3 and TRBJ1-5; D is possibly TRBD1 (5 bases). From germline, CDR1 is ENHRY and CDR2 SYGVKD. The CDR3 runs to 14 residues. With 10 bases removed from V and 0 bases from J, the gap between germline ends came to 13 bases.

V and J are TRBV6-5 and TRBJ2-1; TRBD2 matches 10 bases. CDR3 length: 15 residues. Germline-derived CDR1 and CDR2 are MNHEY and SVGAGI. V lost 4 bases to trimming and J lost 5 bases; unmatched junction nucleotides: 5. CDR3 sequence: CASSLRTSGNNEQFF. The DNA for the CDR3 is TGTGCCAGCAGTTTGAGGACTAGCGGCAACAATGAGCAGTTCTTC.

The J gene is TRBJ1-1, the V gene TRBV5-1; D not certain. Germline CDR1 SGHRS, CDR2 YFSETQ. This CDR3 has 13 amino acids. V was trimmed by 2 bases and J by 0 bases, leaving 5 bases between them. CDR3 sequence (DNA): TGCGCCAGCAGCTTATATATGAACACTGAAGCTTTCTTT. It specifies CASSLYMNTEAFF.

The rearrangement links TRBV4-3 to TRBJ2-1; D may be TRBD2 (5 bases). Germline V gene data show CDR1 as LGHNA and CDR2 as YSLEER. The germline V and J ends were trimmed by 0 bases and 3 bases, with 9 bases remaining between them. The CDR3 length is 15 residues. CDR3 region: CASSQEPGNYNEQFF. The CDR3 bases are TGCGCCAGCAGCCAAGAACCGGGAAACTACAATGAGCAGTTCTTC.

The chain couples TRBV10-3 to TRBJ2-1; 10 nucleotides line up with TRBD1. This CDR3 comprises 16 residues. Germline V gene sequence: CDR1 ENHRY, CDR2 SYGVKD. The J segment lost 7 bases and the V segment lost 0 bases, leaving 6 bases of the junction unmatched. The CDR3: CAISESTGTGDNEQFF. DNA for the CDR3: TGTGCCATCAGTGAGTCGACGGGGACAGGGGATAATGAGCAGTTCTTC.

V and J are TRBV9 and TRBJ1-2; D unresolved. Germline V lookup: CDR1 SGDLS, CDR2 YYNGEE. This CDR3 contains 14 residues. Trimming removed 4 bases from V and 2 bases from J, with 12 bases in between. The CDR3 coding sequence is TGTGCCAGCAGCCCCGTGAGGGTAAACTATGGCTACACCTTC. It yields the protein CASSPVRVNYGYTF.

The CDR3 protein is CASSERQGLSYEQYF. Here the CDR3 DNA reads TGTGCCAGCAGTGAAAGGCAGGGACTCTCCTACGAGCAGTACTTC. This sequence joins TRBV6-1 and TRBJ2-7; TRBD2 is a possible D gene (6 bases). This CDR3 is built from 15 residues. V shed 2 bases and J shed 0 bases, with 11 bases lying between them. The germline V gene has CDR1 MNHNS and CDR2 SASEGT.

This chain joins TRBV5-6 and TRBJ2-5, with 11 bases fitting TRBD2. CDR3 size: 17 residues. Germline trimming cut 4 bases from V and 4 bases from J; bases unmatched to any gene: 12. CDR1 is SGHDT and CDR2 is YYEEEE in the germline V gene. The CDR3 bases are TGTGCCAGCAGCCCCGTCTATGTAGCGGGGGGGCGAGAGACCCAGTACTTC. Translating it yields CASSPVYVAGGRETQYF.

This chain joins TRBV5-6 and TRBJ1-1, with D unresolved. The CDR3 spans 15 residues. The germline V gene has CDR1 SGHDT and CDR2 YYEEEE. Trimming removed 1 base from V and 5 bases from J, with 15 bases in between. The CDR3 DNA is TGTGCCAGCAGCTTGTTCGTGGCCGGCGGTACTGAAGCTTTCTTT. Protein product: CASSLFVAGGTEAFF. Supplemented by reference TRBV5-6 and TRBJ1-1, the full variable domain reads DAGVTQSPTHLIKTRGQQVTLRCSPKSGHDTVSWYQQALGQGPQFIFQYYEEEERQRGNFPDRFSGHQFPNYSSELNVNALLLGDSALYLCASSLFVAGGTEAFFGQGTRLTVV.

DNA for the CDR3: TGTGCCATCAGTGCCCAGGGACAGCCTAATGAAAAACTGTTTTTT. It specifies CAISAQGQPNEKLFF. This chain uses TRBV10-3 with TRBJ1-4; 7 bases are shared with TRBD1. The ends lost 4 bases at V and 3 bases at J; junction bases unmatched: 5. CDR1 ENHRY and CDR2 SYGVKD come from the germline V gene. The CDR3 contains 15 residues.

The chain employs TRBV19 and TRBJ2-3, with D possibly TRBD1 on 6 matching bases. From germline, CDR1 is LNHDA and CDR2 SQIVND (reference sequence). The germline V and J ends were trimmed by 8 bases and 3 bases, with 15 bases remaining between them. The CDR3 covers 14 residues. This CDR3 reads CASRPLRGTDTQYF. CDR3 DNA: TGTGCCAGTCGACCCCTAAGGGGGACAGATACGCAGTATTTT.

The V call is TRBV20-1, the J call TRBJ2-3, with D possibly TRBD2 on 7 matching bases. Germline V gene lookup returns CDR1 DFQATT and CDR2 SNEGSKA (reference sequence). The CDR3 runs to 12 residues. The V end was cut by 3 bases, the J end by 8 bases, with 12 bases between. The CDR3 loop reads CSASTAGATQYF. CDR3 sequence (DNA): TGCAGTGCTAGTACTGCGGGGGCTACGCAGTATTTT.

The V call is TRBV6-2 or TRBV6-3, the J call TRBJ1-2; D gene unclear. The CDR3 consists of 16 residues. Trimming stripped 2 bases from V and 4 bases from J, with 17 bases between. Germline V gene data show CDR1 as MNHEY and CDR2 as SVGEGT. CDR3 bases: TGTGCCAGCAGTTACGGTATGGGCAGCTCCATCTATGGCTACACCTTC. Translated: CASSYGMGSSIYGYTF.